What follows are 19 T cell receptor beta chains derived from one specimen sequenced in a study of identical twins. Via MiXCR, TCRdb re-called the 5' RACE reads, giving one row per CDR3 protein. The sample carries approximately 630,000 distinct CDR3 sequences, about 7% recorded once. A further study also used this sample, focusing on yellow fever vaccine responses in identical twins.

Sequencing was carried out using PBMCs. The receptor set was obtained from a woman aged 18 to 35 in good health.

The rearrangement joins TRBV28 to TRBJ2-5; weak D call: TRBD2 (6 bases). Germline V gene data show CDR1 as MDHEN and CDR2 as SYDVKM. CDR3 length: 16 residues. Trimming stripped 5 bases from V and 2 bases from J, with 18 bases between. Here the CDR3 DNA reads TGTGCCAGCAGTCTTACCCTTCCTAGCGAGCAAGAGACCCAGTACTTC. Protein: CASSLTLPSEQETQYF.

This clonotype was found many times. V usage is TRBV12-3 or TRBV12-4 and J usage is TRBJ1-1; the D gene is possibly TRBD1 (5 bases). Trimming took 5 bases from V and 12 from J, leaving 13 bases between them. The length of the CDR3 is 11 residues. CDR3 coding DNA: TGTGCCAGCAGTGTCGAGGACACCCCTTTCTTT. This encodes CASSVEDTPFF.

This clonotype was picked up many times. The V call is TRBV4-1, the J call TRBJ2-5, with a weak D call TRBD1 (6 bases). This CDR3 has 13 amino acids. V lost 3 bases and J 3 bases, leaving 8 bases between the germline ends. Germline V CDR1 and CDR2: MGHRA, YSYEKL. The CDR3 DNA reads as TGCGCCAGCAGCCACGCAGGGGAAGAGACCCAGTACTTC. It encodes CASSHAGEETQYF.

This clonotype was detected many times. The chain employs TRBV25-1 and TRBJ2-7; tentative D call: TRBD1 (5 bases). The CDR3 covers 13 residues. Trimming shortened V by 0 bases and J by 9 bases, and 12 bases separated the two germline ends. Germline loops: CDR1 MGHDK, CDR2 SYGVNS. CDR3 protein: CASSEYTGPGQYF. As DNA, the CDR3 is TGTGCCAGCAGTGAATACACAGGTCCAGGGCAGTACTTC.

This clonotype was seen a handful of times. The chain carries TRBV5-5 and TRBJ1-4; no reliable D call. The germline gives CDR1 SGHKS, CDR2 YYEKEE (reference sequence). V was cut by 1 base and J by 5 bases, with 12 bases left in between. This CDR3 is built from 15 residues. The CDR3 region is CASSLYRDSNEKLFF. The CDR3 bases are TGTGCCAGCAGCTTGTATCGGGATTCCAATGAAAAACTGTTTTTT.

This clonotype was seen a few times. The CDR3: CASAQGWAQYF. The CDR3 nucleotides read TGTGCCAGCGCCCAGGGGTGGGCGCAGTATTTT. V usage is TRBV6-2 or TRBV6-3 and J usage is TRBJ2-3, with a tentative D call TRBD1 (6 bases). The V and J ends lost 8 bases and 10 bases respectively, with 13 bases between them. Germline V lookup: CDR1 MNHEY, CDR2 SVGEGT. This CDR3 region has 11 residues.

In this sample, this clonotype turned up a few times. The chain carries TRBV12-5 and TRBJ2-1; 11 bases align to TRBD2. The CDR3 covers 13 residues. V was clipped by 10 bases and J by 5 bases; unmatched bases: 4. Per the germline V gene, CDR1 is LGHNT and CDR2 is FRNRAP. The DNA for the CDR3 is TGTGCTACCCTACTAGCGGGGGACAATGAGCAGTTCTTC. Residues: CATLLAGDNEQFF.

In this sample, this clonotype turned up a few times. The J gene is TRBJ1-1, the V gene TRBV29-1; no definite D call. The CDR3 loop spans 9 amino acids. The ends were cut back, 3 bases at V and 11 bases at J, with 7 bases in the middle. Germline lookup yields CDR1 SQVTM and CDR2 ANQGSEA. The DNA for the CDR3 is TGCAGCGTTGAGGCCCGTGCTTTCTTT. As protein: CSVEARAFF.

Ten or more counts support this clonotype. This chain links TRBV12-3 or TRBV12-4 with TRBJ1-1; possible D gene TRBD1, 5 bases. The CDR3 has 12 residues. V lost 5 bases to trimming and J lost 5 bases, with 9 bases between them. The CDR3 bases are TGTGCCAGCAGTACCCGGGGGACTGAAGCTTTCTTT. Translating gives CASSTRGTEAFF.

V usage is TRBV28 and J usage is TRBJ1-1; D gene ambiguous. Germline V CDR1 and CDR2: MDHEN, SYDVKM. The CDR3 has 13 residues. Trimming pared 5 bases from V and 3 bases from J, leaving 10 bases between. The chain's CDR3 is CASSPGRHTEAFF. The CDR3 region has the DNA TGTGCCAGCAGTCCTGGACGTCACACTGAAGCTTTCTTT.

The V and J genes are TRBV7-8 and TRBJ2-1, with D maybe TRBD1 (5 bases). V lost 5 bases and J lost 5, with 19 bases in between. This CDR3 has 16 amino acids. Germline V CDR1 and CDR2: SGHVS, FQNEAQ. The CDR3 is CASSPVASRENNEQFF. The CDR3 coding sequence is TGTGCCAGCAGCCCGGTCGCCTCCAGGGAAAACAATGAGCAGTTCTTC.

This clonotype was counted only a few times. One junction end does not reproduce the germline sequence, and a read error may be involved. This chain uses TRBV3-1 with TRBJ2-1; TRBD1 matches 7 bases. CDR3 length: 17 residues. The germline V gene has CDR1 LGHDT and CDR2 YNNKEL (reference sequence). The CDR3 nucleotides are TGTGCCAGCTGCCAACTACAGGGACAGAAGATATACAATGAGCAGTTCTTC. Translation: CASCQLQGQKIYNEQFF.

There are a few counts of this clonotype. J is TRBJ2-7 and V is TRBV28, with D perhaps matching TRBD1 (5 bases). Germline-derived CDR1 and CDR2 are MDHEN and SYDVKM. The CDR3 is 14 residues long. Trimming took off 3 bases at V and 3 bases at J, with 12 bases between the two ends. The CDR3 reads CASSFRSGLYEQYF. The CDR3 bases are TGTGCCAGCAGTTTCCGTTCAGGGCTCTACGAGCAGTACTTC.

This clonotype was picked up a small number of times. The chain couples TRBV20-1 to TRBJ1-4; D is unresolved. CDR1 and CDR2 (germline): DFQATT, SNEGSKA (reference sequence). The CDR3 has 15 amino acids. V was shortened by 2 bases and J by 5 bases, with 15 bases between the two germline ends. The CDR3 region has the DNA TGCAGTGCTAGAAAGTTTGGCGGCGAGAATGAAAAACTGTTTTTT. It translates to CSARKFGGENEKLFF.

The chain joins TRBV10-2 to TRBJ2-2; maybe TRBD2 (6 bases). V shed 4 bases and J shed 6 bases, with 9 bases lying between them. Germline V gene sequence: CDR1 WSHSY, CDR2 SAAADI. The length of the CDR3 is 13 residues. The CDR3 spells CASSVLAPGELFF. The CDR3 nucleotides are TGCGCCAGCAGTGTACTAGCTCCCGGGGAGCTGTTTTTT.

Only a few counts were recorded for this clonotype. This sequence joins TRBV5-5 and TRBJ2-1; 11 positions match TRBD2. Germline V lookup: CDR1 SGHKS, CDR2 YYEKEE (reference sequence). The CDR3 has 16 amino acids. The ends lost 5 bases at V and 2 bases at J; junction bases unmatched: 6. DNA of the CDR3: TGTGCCAGCAGTTCTCCGGGACTAGCGGCCTACAATGAGCAGTTCTTC. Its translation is CASSSPGLAAYNEQFF.

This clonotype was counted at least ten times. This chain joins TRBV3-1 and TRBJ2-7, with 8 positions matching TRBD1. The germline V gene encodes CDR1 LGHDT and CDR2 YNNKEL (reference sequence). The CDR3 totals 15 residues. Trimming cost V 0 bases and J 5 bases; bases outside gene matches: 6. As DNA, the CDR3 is TGTGCCAGCAGCCAAGATGGCGACAGGGGACACGAGCAGTACTTC. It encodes CASSQDGDRGHEQYF.

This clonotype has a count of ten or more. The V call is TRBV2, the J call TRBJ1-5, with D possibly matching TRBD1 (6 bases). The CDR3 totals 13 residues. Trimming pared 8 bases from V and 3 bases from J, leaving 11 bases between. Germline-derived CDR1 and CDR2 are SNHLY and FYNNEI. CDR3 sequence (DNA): TGTGCCAGCGTACGACAGGTCAATCAGCCCCAGCATTTT. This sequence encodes CASVRQVNQPQHF.

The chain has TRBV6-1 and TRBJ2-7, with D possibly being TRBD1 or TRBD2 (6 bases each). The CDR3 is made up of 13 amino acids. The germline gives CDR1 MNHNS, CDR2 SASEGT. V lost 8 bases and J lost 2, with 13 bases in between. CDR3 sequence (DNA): TGTGCCAGCGGGTGGGGGGCCACCTACGAGCAGTACTTC. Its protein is CASGWGATYEQYF.